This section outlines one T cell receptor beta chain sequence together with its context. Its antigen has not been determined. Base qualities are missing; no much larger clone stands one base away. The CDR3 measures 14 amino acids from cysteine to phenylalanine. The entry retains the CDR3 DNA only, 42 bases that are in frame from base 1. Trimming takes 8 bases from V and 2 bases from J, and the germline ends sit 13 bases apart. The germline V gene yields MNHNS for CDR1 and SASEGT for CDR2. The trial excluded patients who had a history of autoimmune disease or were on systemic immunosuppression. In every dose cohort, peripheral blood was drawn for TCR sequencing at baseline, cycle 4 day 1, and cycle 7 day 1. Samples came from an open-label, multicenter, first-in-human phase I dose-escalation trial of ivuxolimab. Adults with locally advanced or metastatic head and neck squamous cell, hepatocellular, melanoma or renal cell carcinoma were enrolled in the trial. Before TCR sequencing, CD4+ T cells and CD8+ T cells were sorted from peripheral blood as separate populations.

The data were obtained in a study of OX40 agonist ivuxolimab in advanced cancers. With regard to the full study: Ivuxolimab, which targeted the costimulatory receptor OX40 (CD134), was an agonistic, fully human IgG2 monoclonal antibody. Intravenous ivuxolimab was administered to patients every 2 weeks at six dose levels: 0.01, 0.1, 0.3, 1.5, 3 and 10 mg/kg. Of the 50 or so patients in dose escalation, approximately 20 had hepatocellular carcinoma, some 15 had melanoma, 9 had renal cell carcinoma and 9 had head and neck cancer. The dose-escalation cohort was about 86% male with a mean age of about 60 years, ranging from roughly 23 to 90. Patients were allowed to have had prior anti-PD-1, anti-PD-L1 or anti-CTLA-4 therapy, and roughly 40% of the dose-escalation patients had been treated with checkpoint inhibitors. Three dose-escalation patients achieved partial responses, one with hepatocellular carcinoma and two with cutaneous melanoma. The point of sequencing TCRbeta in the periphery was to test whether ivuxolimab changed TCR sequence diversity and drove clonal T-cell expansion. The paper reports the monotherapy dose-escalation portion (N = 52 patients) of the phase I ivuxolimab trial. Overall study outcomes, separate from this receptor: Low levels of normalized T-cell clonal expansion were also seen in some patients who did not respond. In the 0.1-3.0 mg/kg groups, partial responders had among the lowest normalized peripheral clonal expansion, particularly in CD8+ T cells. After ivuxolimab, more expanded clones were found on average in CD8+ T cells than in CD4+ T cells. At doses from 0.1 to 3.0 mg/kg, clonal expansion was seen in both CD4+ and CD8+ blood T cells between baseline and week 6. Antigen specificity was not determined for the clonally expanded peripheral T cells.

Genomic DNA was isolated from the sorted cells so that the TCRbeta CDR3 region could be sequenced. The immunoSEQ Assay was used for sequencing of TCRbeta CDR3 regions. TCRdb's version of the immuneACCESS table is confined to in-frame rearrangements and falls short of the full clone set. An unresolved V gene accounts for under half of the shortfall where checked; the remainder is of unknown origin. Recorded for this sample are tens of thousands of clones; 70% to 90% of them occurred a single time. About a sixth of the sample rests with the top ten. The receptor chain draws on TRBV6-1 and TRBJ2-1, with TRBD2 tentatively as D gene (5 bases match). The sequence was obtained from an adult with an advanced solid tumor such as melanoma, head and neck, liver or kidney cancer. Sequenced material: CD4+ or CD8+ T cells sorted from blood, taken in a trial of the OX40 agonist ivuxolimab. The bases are TGTGCCAGCGCGAGACTACCTACCTACAATGAGCAGTTCTTC. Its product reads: CASARLPTYNEQFF.